The clone carrying this T cell receptor beta chain occurred many times. The antigen is unknown. One entry per CDR3 protein results from TCRdb running MiXCR on the reads. The sample has about 260,000 distinct CDR3 sequences; roughly 10% are singletons. The data are from a study of T cell repertoires in cytomegalovirus infection. Overall study context: Indications of both CMV infection and matching HLA type were provided by public TCR beta signatures. Study results and limitations: Dominating the ex vivo response were HLA-C-restricted CMV-specific TCR beta clonotypes.

J lost 8 bases, V lost 5 bases, and 12 bases had no gene match. CDR1 and CDR2 (germline): SGHTA, FQGNSA. CDR3 length: 16 amino acids. The sample was PBMCs. The source of this sequence is a human donor in good health (CMV status not recorded). Some clones in this sample may be carry-over from other donors' samples. The gene calls are TRBV7-2 and TRBJ1-4, with 9 bases fitting TRBD1. The CDR3 sequence is CASSTIGTGTGEKLFF. The CDR3 bases are TGTGCCAGCAGCACAATCGGGACAGGGACTGGGGAAAAACTGTTTTTT.